This T cell receptor beta chain appears in the sequencing data of a study of cytomegalovirus exposure and HLA in healthy donors. General study points: A list of approximately 160 TCR beta chains associated with cytomegalovirus was given. In a later analysis, HLA-C alleles had the fewest associated TCRs, DRB1 alleles the most.

The CDR3 sequence is 14 residues long. Trimming removed 5 bases at V and 4 bases at J, with 14 bases between. The germline V gene encodes CDR1 SGHAT and CDR2 FQDESV (reference sequence). Donors consisted of healthy bone marrow donors. This clone was seen only once. The antigen is undetermined. With 60 Vbeta and 13 Jbeta primers, the PCR was carried out. This table comes from immunoSEQ multiplex PCR, and its TCRdb copy is limited to in-frame clones, with some not included. The profile shows roughly 99,000 clones, around 77% of them singletons. The specimen sequenced was PBMCs. The receptor was derived from a male donor in good health and CMV-seronegative. The chain recombines TRBV11-1 with TRBJ1-1; D uncertain. The chain's CDR3 is CASSLRGRITEAFF. CDR3 nucleotide sequence: TGTGCCAGCAGCCTCCGTGGGAGGATCACTGAAGCTTTCTTT.